Below, 14 T cell receptor beta chains from the same sample are listed, as sequenced in a study of OX40 agonist ivuxolimab in advanced cancers. The library was generated by the immunoSEQ multiplex PCR assay. What TCRdb holds here is the immuneACCESS table cut down to in-frame rearrangements. Part of the clones is not present; checked against another copy, under half of the missing clones reflect an unresolved V gene, and the others are unexplained. The sample data list 60,000 to 85,000 clones, and roughly four fifths of these were observed just once. Of the sample, more than 1.5% is held by the ten largest clones. The input for sequencing was CD4+ or CD8+ T cells sorted from blood, taken in a trial of the OX40 agonist ivuxolimab. Receptors originate from an adult with an advanced solid tumor such as melanoma, head and neck, liver or kidney cancer.

The chain carries TRBV28 and TRBJ2-2; TRBD2 might be the D (6 bases). V lost 4 bases, J lost 8 bases, and 17 bases lay in between. There are 15 residues in the CDR3. Germline assignment: CDR1 MDHEN and CDR2 SYDVKM. The chain's CDR3 is CASSSPGVGKGELFF. The CDR3 DNA reads TGTGCCAGCAGTTCCCCGGGGGTTGGGAAGGGGGAGCTGTTTTTT.

V and J are TRBV28 and TRBJ1-6; D may be TRBD1 (5 bases). This CDR3 has 17 amino acids. Germline-derived CDR1 and CDR2 are MDHEN and SYDVKM. V was clipped by 6 bases and J by 0 bases, with 15 bases between them. CDR3 sequence: CASSPLGGDSYNSPLHF. The CDR3 DNA is TGTGCCAGCAGCCCCCTCGGGGGGGACTCCTATAATTCACCCCTCCACTTT.

J is TRBJ2-1 and V is TRBV2; 15 nucleotides align to TRBD2. V was pared by 5 bases and J by 8 bases, with 22 bases of the junction left unmatched. Per the germline V gene, CDR1 is SNHLY and CDR2 is FYNNEI. The CDR3 totals 21 residues. This chain's CDR3 is CASSFKRPGTSGRLVGDEQFF. The CDR3, as DNA: TGTGCCAGCAGTTTCAAGCGTCCCGGGACTAGCGGGAGGCTTGTGGGCGATGAGCAGTTCTTC. Combining the CDR3 with reference TRBV2 and TRBJ2-1 gives the whole variable domain EPEVTQTPSHQVTQMGQEVILRCVPISNHLYFYWYRQILGQKVEFLVSFYNNEISEKSEIFDDQFSVERPDGSNFTLKIRSTKLEDSAMYFCASSFKRPGTSGRLVGDEQFFGPGTRLTVL.

The chain uses TRBV13 and TRBJ2-3; 14 bases are a match to TRBD2. Per the germline V gene, CDR1 is PRHDT and CDR2 is FYEKMQ (reference sequence). Unmatched junction bases numbered 6, after V lost 5 bases and J lost 8 bases. There are 15 residues in the CDR3. The CDR3 sequence is CASSRGTSGSSTQYF. The CDR3 DNA sequence: TGTGCCAGCAGCAGGGGGACTAGCGGGAGTAGTACGCAGTATTTT.

The V and J genes are TRBV4-1 and TRBJ1-4, with a weak D call TRBD1 (5 bases). This CDR3 is built from 14 residues. V was pared by 5 bases and J by 3 bases, with 10 bases between. CDR1 and CDR2 from the germline V gene are MGHRA and YSYEKL. The CDR3, as DNA: TGCGCCAGCAGCTTGGGGACCTCTAATGAAAAACTGTTTTTT. Its protein is CASSLGTSNEKLFF.

The gene calls are TRBV28 and TRBJ1-5; 9 positions match TRBD1. This CDR3 has 17 amino acids. The V gene's germline CDR1 is MDHEN and CDR2 SYDVKM. The J segment lost 2 bases and the V segment lost 6 bases, leaving 11 bases of the junction unmatched. CDR3: CASRGDRVLLRNQPQHF. CDR3 DNA sequence: TGTGCCAGCAGGGGGGACAGGGTGCTGTTGCGCAATCAGCCCCAGCATTTT.

The chain is built from TRBV19 and TRBJ1-6; TRBD1 matches at 8 bases. The V and J ends lost 1 base and 4 bases, in that order; junction bases with no gene match: 6. Looked up from germline, CDR1 is LNHDA and CDR2 is SQIVND (reference sequence). The CDR3 length is 17 residues. The CDR3 sequence: CASSIGPDRGYNSPLHF. CDR3 DNA: TGTGCCAGTAGTATAGGACCCGACAGGGGTTATAATTCACCCCTCCACTTT.

V usage is TRBV6-5 and J usage is TRBJ2-5; no reliable D call. Trimming removed 2 bases at V and 4 bases at J, with 14 bases between. This CDR3 contains 15 residues. Per germline, CDR1 MNHEY and CDR2 SVGAGI. The CDR3 nucleotides read TGTGCCAGCAGTTACCAGTATGACGAATTAGAGACCCAGTACTTC. Translating it yields CASSYQYDELETQYF.

The chain is built from TRBV19 and TRBJ2-5; D not certain. Germline CDR1 and CDR2: LNHDA and SQIVND (reference sequence). With 1 base removed from V and 3 bases from J, the gap between germline ends came to 15 bases. The CDR3 length is 16 residues. The CDR3 DNA follows: TGTGCCAGTAGTATAGGGATTCGGTTTTGGGAAGAGACCCAGTACTTC. As protein: CASSIGIRFWEETQYF.

Details on this clone: The same CDR3 also results from other DNA sequences found in this sample. V gene TRBV30 combines with J gene TRBJ1-6; D may be TRBD1 (5 bases). V lost 3 bases and J lost 12, with 18 bases in between. Germline V gives CDR1 GTSNPN, CDR2 SVGIG (reference sequence). The CDR3 has 14 amino acids. The CDR3 DNA sequence: TGTGCCTGGAGAAGAGACAGTGGGAAGAAACCCCTCCACTTT. This encodes CAWRRDSGKKPLHF.

The rearrangement uses TRBV11-3 and TRBJ2-3; tentatively, D is TRBD2 (6 bases). V was clipped by 5 bases and J by 0 bases, with 15 bases between them. The CDR3 has 16 amino acids. Germline CDR1 and CDR2: SGHNT and YENEEA. CDR3 loop: CASSPGTGPSTDTQYF. In nucleotides, the CDR3 is TGTGCCAGCAGCCCAGGGACTGGACCAAGCACAGATACGCAGTATTTT.

The chain uses TRBV23-1 and TRBJ2-5, with a possible D match to TRBD1 (6 bases). The DNA end lines up better with TRBJ2-7; the J call may be wrong. TRBV23-1 is an ORF; its function is uncertain. This CDR3 has 11 amino acids. CDR3 protein: CASLWGREQYF. The CDR3 bases are TGCGCCAGCTTGTGGGGGCGCGAGCAGTACTTC.

The chain is built from TRBV5-1 and TRBJ2-1; 11 bases are a match to TRBD2. J gave up 4 bases and V 4 bases, and 4 bases lay outside the gene matches. CDR1 is SGHRS, CDR2 YFSETQ, per germline. The CDR3 runs 15 residues. The CDR3 region has the DNA TGCGCCAGCAGCCTGACTAGCGGGATTTACAATGAGCAGTTCTTC. Its translation: CASSLTSGIYNEQFF.

The rearrangement links TRBV14 to TRBJ1-3; D not resolved. The germline CDR1 and CDR2 sequences are SGHDN and FVKESK. The V gene lost 0 bases and the J gene lost 2 bases, with 8 bases spanning the gap. This CDR3 has 15 residues. CDR3 in amino acids: CASSQDAGTGNTIYF. For the CDR3, the DNA is TGTGCCAGCAGCCAAGATGCAGGAACTGGAAACACCATATATTTT.